The present TCR beta chain was sequenced within a study of human T cells and chemical hapten exposure. The overall study: On about 2 cm by about 2 cm of upper inner arm skin, sensitization was performed with 2% DPC. Largely, small differences in pooled library volume made per-sample TCR yields vary.

In TCRdb, the RACE reads were re-called with MiXCR into one record per CDR3 protein. The sample has about 360,000 distinct CDR3 sequences; around 4.8% are singletons. This clonotype was recorded many times. Germline V gene lookup returns CDR1 SEHNR and CDR2 FQNEAQ (reference sequence). The CDR3 is 14 amino acids. V was shortened by 11 bases and J by 0 bases, with 14 bases between the two germline ends. Time point defined: patch test 1, 2 weeks after DPC sensitization. Specified treatment: therapeutic diphenylcyclopropenone sensitization with weekly scalp DPC. Someone pulled total RNA out of unfractionated whole blood.

This TCR came from a woman in her forties or fifties with alopecia areata. Some clones in this sample may be carry-over from other donors' samples. The J gene is TRBJ2-1, the V gene TRBV7-9; possible D gene TRBD2, 5 bases. The sample consisted of whole blood, taken in connection with sensitization to the hapten diphenylcyclopropenone (DPC). CDR3 amino acids: CALVGVNSYNEQFF. DNA of the CDR3: TGTGCCCTTGTGGGAGTTAACTCCTACAATGAGCAGTTCTTC. Drawing the rest from reference TRBV7-9 and TRBJ2-1, the complete variable domain is DTGVSQNPRHKITKRGQNVTFRCDPISEHNRLYWYRQTLGQGPEFLTYFQNEAQLEKSRLLSDRFSAERPKGSFSTLEIQRTEQGDSAMYLCALVGVNSYNEQFFGPGTRLTVL.